These 2 T cell receptor beta chains came from one sample sequenced in a study of vaccination and CD4 T cells after COVID-19. With the Oncomine TCR Beta short-read assay, DNA from cultured CD4+ T cells was sequenced. TCRdb reprocessed the PCR reads with MiXCR, giving one entry per CDR3 protein. This table has 9,500 to 15,000 distinct CDR3 sequences, around 50% appearing once. Their antigens remain unidentified. Regarding treatment: roughly ten-day PBMC culture with coronavirus spike peptide pools or control peptides (ViraFEST assay). Source material: CD4+ T cells from blood, cultured in vitro. These receptors were collected from a human donor who had recovered from COVID-19.

This clonotype was counted only a few times. The rearrangement links TRBV7-2 to TRBJ1-5; a weak D match, TRBD1 (5 bases). Germline-derived CDR1 and CDR2 are SGHTA and FQGNSA. The CDR3 length is 13 residues. Trimming stripped 5 bases from V and 4 bases from J, with 9 bases between. The CDR3 DNA reads as TGTGCCAGCAGCGGACGGGGGAATCAGCCCCAGCATTTT. Translated: CASSGRGNQPQHF. The complete variable domain, with remaining parts taken from reference TRBV7-2 and TRBJ1-5, reads GAGVSQSPSNKVTEKGKDVELRCDPISGHTALYWYRQSLGQGLEFLIYFQGNSAPDKSGLPSDRFSAERTGGSVSTLTIQRTQQEDSAVYLCASSGRGNQPQHFGDGTRLSIL.

The chain combines TRBV6-1 with TRBJ1-3, with 8 bases that match TRBD1. In germline, CDR1 is MNHNS, CDR2 SASEGT. V gave up 5 bases and J gave up 3 bases; unmatched junction bases: 9. The CDR3 runs 16 residues. The CDR3, as DNA: TGTGCCAGCAGTCTATTCGGACAGGGCTTTGGAAACACCATATATTTT. Protein: CASSLFGQGFGNTIYF.